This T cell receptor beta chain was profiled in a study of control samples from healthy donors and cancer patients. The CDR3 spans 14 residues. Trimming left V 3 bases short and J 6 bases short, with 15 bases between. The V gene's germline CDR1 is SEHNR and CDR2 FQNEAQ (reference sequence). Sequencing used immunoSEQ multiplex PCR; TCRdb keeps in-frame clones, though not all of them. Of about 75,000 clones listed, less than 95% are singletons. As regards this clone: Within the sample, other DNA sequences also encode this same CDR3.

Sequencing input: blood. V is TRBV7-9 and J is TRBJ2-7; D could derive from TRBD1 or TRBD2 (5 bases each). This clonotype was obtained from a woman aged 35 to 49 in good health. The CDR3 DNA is TGTGCCAGCAGCTTGGGGACCCCCCCGGGCGAGCAGTACTTC. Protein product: CASSLGTPPGEQYF.